This T cell receptor (beta chain) was captured in a study of Ad26.COV2.S vaccination and SARS-CoV-2 variants. Study background: Donor allocation was to the COV1001 Ad26.COV2.S trial arm.

TCRdb keeps only in-frame clones here, not all; method: immunoSEQ multiplex PCR. Of approximately 480,000 clones listed, 87% are singletons. Treatment described: around 19 received Ad26.COV2.S at low or high dose, single or two shots; roughly 5 received placebo; per-sample allocation not given. Day 63 after the first vaccine or placebo injection was the time point for sampling. Donation came from an adult in Boston who was aged 18-55 years. V was clipped by 4 bases and J by 0 bases, with 13 bases between them. The CDR3 totals 14 residues. Germline V gene lookup returns CDR1 GTSNPN and CDR2 SVGIG (reference sequence). On this clone: No antigen is known for it.

Points from the study as a whole: Vaccine and placebo recipients had similar non-spike TCR breadth. The breadth of spike-specific CD8+ and CD4+ T cell responses after vaccination was reportedly substantial.

The sequencing here drew on peripheral blood, taken in a trial of Ad26.COV2.S vaccine versus placebo. The chain combines TRBV30 with TRBJ2-7; D not resolved. This receptor was obtained from a person aged 18-60 years who received the Ad26.COV2.S COVID-19 vaccine or a placebo. CDR3 bases: TGTGCCTGGACGATGGCGGCTAGCTCCTACGAGCAGTACTTC. Its translation: CAWTMAASSYEQYF.